Sequencing of this TCR beta chain was carried out in a study of CD8 T cells in ankylosing spondylitis. The study, taken as a whole, reports: From matched ankylosing spondylitis synovial fluid, disease-linked clones were reportedly recovered at significantly enriched levels. Characteristic of ankylosing spondylitis blood, it appeared, was a TCR beta motif comprising several highly homologous variants. In the blood and synovial fluid of reactive arthritis, some motif variants had been previously reported.

MiXCR, applied by TCRdb to the 5' RACE reads, yields one record per CDR3 protein. In the table there are over 450,000 distinct CDR3 sequences, roughly 13% of which are singletons. About this clonotype: The antigen is undetermined. A much larger clone differs by one base, so this may be a read error.

The CDR3 contains 18 residues. The rearrangement uses TRBV12-3 or TRBV12-4 and TRBJ2-3; TRBD2 agrees at 14 bases. The receptor's source is a male donor with ankylosing spondylitis. Material: blood, either unsorted or a sorted T cell fraction (not recorded which). In DNA form, the CDR3 reads TGTGCCCGCAGTTTAGCGCTGAGACTAGCGGGAGGGCGCCATACGCAGTATTTT. Its protein is CARSLALRLAGGRHTQYF.